The 20 T cell receptor beta chains below come from one sample, sequenced in a study of blood T cell repertoires in COVID-19. Profiling relied on immunoSEQ multiplex PCR, and the TCRdb table lists in-frame clones only, not all of them. This table holds 250,000 to 350,000 clones, over 75% found once. Sequences were obtained from peripheral blood. These receptors were obtained from a woman aged 60-75 years with acute or convalescent COVID-19.

This clone was observed a handful of times. The rearrangement joins TRBV28 to TRBJ2-7, with 7 positions matching TRBD1. Germline loops: CDR1 MDHEN, CDR2 SYDVKM. The CDR3 is made up of 14 amino acids. Trimming cost V 5 bases and J 6 bases; bases outside gene matches: 10. The CDR3 nucleotides are TGTGCCAGCAGTCACCCCGACAGGGTGAGCGAGCAGTACTTC. Translated: CASSHPDRVSEQYF.

This clone was found once. The chain employs TRBV2 and TRBJ2-5, with D maybe TRBD1 (6 bases). CDR3 length: 13 amino acids. Trimming took 5 bases from V and 1 from J, leaving 8 bases between them. Germline CDR1 is SNHLY and CDR2 is FYNNEI. The CDR3 loop is CASSTGLQETQYF. CDR3 DNA: TGTGCCAGCAGTACAGGGCTCCAAGAGACCCAGTACTTC. Drawing the rest from reference TRBV2 and TRBJ2-5, the complete variable domain is EPEVTQTPSHQVTQMGQEVILRCVPISNHLYFYWYRQILGQKVEFLVSFYNNEISEKSEIFDDQFSVERPDGSNFTLKIRSTKLEDSAMYFCASSTGLQETQYFGPGTRLLVL.

The CDR3 nucleotides are TGTGCCAGCAGGCCCCAACAGGGGGCGACTGGGGAGCTGTTTTTT. This gives the protein CASRPQQGATGELFF. V usage is TRBV5-6 and J usage is TRBJ2-2; TRBD1 matches 9 bases. With 5 bases clipped from V and 8 bases from J, the junction kept 10 bases outside the gene matches. Per germline, CDR1 SGHDT and CDR2 YYEEEE. The CDR3 contains 15 residues.

V gene TRBV5-1 combines with J gene TRBJ2-2, with 7 nucleotides matching TRBD1. The V gene end was trimmed by 4 bases and the J gene end by 5 bases; junction bases not matched to a gene: 5. The CDR3 consists of 14 residues. CDR1 and CDR2 (germline): SGHRS, YFSETQ. The CDR3 sequence: CASSTETGTGELFF. The CDR3 coding sequence is TGCGCCAGCAGCACCGAGACAGGGACCGGGGAGCTGTTTTTT.

The chain joins TRBV19 to TRBJ2-7, with D perhaps matching TRBD1 (6 bases). The CDR3 is 12 amino acids. Trimming removed 6 bases at V and 4 bases at J, with 10 bases between. CDR1 LNHDA and CDR2 SQIVND come from the germline V gene (reference sequence). For the CDR3, the DNA is TGTGCCAGTAGCCCGGGACAATACGAGCAGTACTTC. Translating it yields CASSPGQYEQYF.

This clone showed up just once. The CDR3 sequence is CASSWPRGVANYGYTF. The CDR3 bases are TGTGCCAGCAGTTGGCCAAGGGGTGTAGCTAACTATGGCTACACCTTC. The chain uses TRBV28 and TRBJ1-2; D might be TRBD1 (5 bases). This CDR3 comprises 16 residues. The V and J ends lost 4 bases and 0 bases respectively, with 15 bases between them. Looked up from germline, CDR1 is MDHEN and CDR2 is SYDVKM.

This chain links TRBV28 with TRBJ2-7, with D maybe TRBD2 (6 bases). The CDR3 extends over 13 amino acids. The germline CDR1 and CDR2 sequences are MDHEN and SYDVKM. The V and J ends lost 7 bases and 0 bases respectively, with 10 bases between them. The CDR3 nucleotides are TGTGCCAGCATGGGGACTCGCTCCTACGAGCAGTACTTC. Encoded protein: CASMGTRSYEQYF.

The chain recombines TRBV7-9 with TRBJ1-2; D perhaps matches TRBD1 (6 bases). Between the trimmed V and J ends, which lost 5 bases and 4 bases, there was a span of 14 bases. The CDR3 is 14 residues long. CDR1 is SEHNR, CDR2 FQNEAQ, per germline (reference sequence). This chain's CDR3 is CASSPAGESYGYTF. The CDR3 DNA follows: TGTGCCAGCAGCCCGGCAGGGGAAAGCTATGGCTACACCTTC.

The genes are TRBV7-6 and TRBJ2-7; 8 nucleotides agree with TRBD2. CDR1 and CDR2 (germline): SGHVS, FNYEAQ. V lost 1 base, J lost 2 bases, and 7 bases stayed unmatched. This CDR3 is 16 amino acids long. CDR3: CASSLERTSYAYEQYF. CDR3 nucleotides: TGTGCCAGCAGCTTAGAGCGGACTAGCTATGCCTACGAGCAGTACTTC.

The chain employs TRBV5-1 and TRBJ1-6; D might be TRBD1 (6 bases). This CDR3 spans 15 amino acids. Trimming stripped 3 bases from V and 10 bases from J, with 17 bases between. CDR1 is SGHRS and CDR2 is YFSETQ in the germline V gene. CDR3 bases: TGCGCCAGCAGCTACACAGGGCCCGGGGTCTCACCCCTCCACTTT. Its protein is CASSYTGPGVSPLHF.

This clone was counted once. The chain recombines TRBV6-1 with TRBJ1-1, with D unresolved. The germline CDR1 and CDR2 sequences are MNHNS and SASEGT. The CDR3 has 16 residues. Between the trimmed V and J ends, which lost 1 base and 2 bases, there was a span of 14 bases. The CDR3 spells CASSEGPWAFNTEAFF. The DNA of the CDR3 is TGTGCCAGCAGTGAAGGTCCTTGGGCGTTCAACACTGAAGCTTTCTTT.

This chain connects TRBV7-9 to TRBJ2-3, with 7 nucleotides matching TRBD1. The CDR3 is 14 residues long. Germline V lookup: CDR1 SEHNR, CDR2 FQNEAQ (reference sequence). With 2 bases clipped from V and 3 bases from J, the junction kept 2 bases outside the gene matches. The CDR3, as DNA: TGTGCCAGCAGCTTAAGCAGGGGGACAGATACGCAGTATTTT. Amino acid sequence: CASSLSRGTDTQYF.

V gene TRBV30 combines with J gene TRBJ1-4; a weak D match, TRBD1 (5 bases). Trimming took 3 bases from V and 4 from J, leaving 6 bases between them. This CDR3 region has 12 residues. Germline-derived CDR1 and CDR2 are GTSNPN and SVGIG (reference sequence). The CDR3 nucleotides read TGTGCCTGGAGAGGGGTTAATGAAAAACTGTTTTTT. It yields the protein CAWRGVNEKLFF.

The CDR3 region is CASSLVPNTGELFF. The CDR3 DNA follows: TGTGCCAGCTCCCTCGTCCCGAACACCGGGGAGCTGTTTTTT. This chain uses TRBV2 with TRBJ2-2, with no clear D. The CDR3 spans 14 residues. Germline values: CDR1 SNHLY, CDR2 FYNNEI. Between the trimmed V and J ends, which lost 8 bases and 0 bases, there was a span of 10 bases.

This clone was counted a few times. V gene TRBV2 combines with J gene TRBJ1-1; 10 positions match TRBD1. J gave up 1 base and V 4 bases, and 0 bases lay outside the gene matches. This CDR3 is built from 14 residues. The V gene's germline CDR1 is SNHLY and CDR2 FYNNEI. The CDR3 nucleotides are TGTGCCAGCAGTGGGGACAGGGGGAACACTGAAGCTTTCTTT. Translating gives CASSGDRGNTEAFF.

This rearrangement joins TRBV6-2 or TRBV6-3 to TRBJ2-3, with D tentatively TRBD2 (7 bases). This CDR3 spans 16 amino acids. In germline, CDR1 is MNHEY, CDR2 SVGEGT. With 3 bases removed from V and 1 base from J, the gap between germline ends came to 14 bases. The CDR3 sequence: CASSYLGGLGTDTQYF. DNA for the CDR3: TGTGCCAGCAGTTATTTGGGGGGGCTAGGCACAGATACGCAGTATTTT.

V gene TRBV7-3 combines with J gene TRBJ2-3; unclear D gene. The CDR3 sequence is 13 residues long. Germline V gene data show CDR1 as SGHTA and CDR2 as FQGTGA. Trimming pared 4 bases from V and 3 bases from J, leaving 8 bases between. The CDR3 sequence is CASSSSRTDTQYF. CDR3 sequence (DNA): TGTGCCAGCAGCTCCTCGAGAACAGATACGCAGTATTTT.

The chain joins TRBV10-3 to TRBJ2-7, with D perhaps TRBD2 (5 bases). CDR3 length: 12 residues. Germline CDR1 ENHRY, CDR2 SYGVKD. Trimming removed 3 bases at V and 4 bases at J, with 7 bases between. CDR3: CAISDEGYEQYF. The CDR3 DNA reads TGTGCCATCAGTGATGAGGGTTACGAGCAGTACTTC.

This sequence joins TRBV19 and TRBJ1-6; D not certain. This CDR3 has 11 amino acids. Trimming pared 11 bases from V and 9 bases from J, leaving 11 bases between. Germline V lookup: CDR1 LNHDA, CDR2 SQIVND (reference sequence). CDR3 DNA: TGTGCCTTCACGCCGGGTTCACCCCTCCACTTT. It translates to CAFTPGSPLHF.

This clone has ten or more counts. V usage is TRBV6-2 or TRBV6-3 and J usage is TRBJ1-5; 11 bases fit TRBD1. CDR1 and CDR2 from the germline V gene are MNHEY and SVGEGT. V gave up 6 bases and J gave up 9 bases; unmatched junction bases: 10. CDR3 length: 15 amino acids. CDR3 amino acids: CASSPGQGGLRPQHF. CDR3 DNA sequence: TGTGCCAGCAGCCCGGGACAGGGGGGGCTGAGGCCCCAGCATTTT.